This TCR beta chain was sequenced in a study of human T cells and chemical hapten exposure. Looking at the study overall: Largely, small differences in pooled library volume made per-sample TCR yields vary.

This CDR3 has 15 amino acids. Unmatched junction bases numbered 13, after V lost 7 bases and J lost 9 bases. Study-level points and caveats: Expanded TCRs showed more large CDR3 clusters than pre-sensitization or healthy control sets. Donors' alopecia may make their immune response differ from healthy people's.

From the RACE reads, TCRdb called clonotypes with MiXCR, one entry per CDR3 protein. The sample includes almost 35,000 distinct CDR3 sequences, about a tenth of them seen just once. This clonotype was detected a few times. Its antigen is still unknown. The time point was: pre-sensitization, week 0. Treatment denoted: therapeutic diphenylcyclopropenone sensitization with weekly scalp DPC. The starting material, unfractionated whole blood, was used for total RNA extraction. The input for sequencing was whole blood, taken in connection with sensitization to the hapten diphenylcyclopropenone (DPC). V and J are TRBV12-3 or TRBV12-4 and TRBJ2-1; TRBD2 aligns across 9 bases. This receptor was taken from a man aged 45-60 years with alopecia areata. Some clones in this sample may be carry-over from other donors' samples. The CDR3 protein is CASKELAGGPGEQFF. The CDR3 coding sequence is TGTGCCAGCAAAGAACTCGCGGGAGGGCCGGGTGAGCAGTTCTTC.